This T cell receptor beta chain originates from a study of cytomegalovirus exposure and HLA in healthy donors. The wider study: The 110 or so validation repertoires used a platform that matched the one used for the 500 to 700 first-cohort repertoires, as a later analysis reported.

Libraries were prepared by immunoSEQ multiplex PCR; TCRdb keeps only in-frame clonotypes and omits some of them. The top ten clones hold around 0.88% of a sample with fewer than 400,000 clones, roughly 87% of them seen once. Points on this clone: What it binds is not known.

V trimming: 0 bases; J trimming: 3 bases; junction bases outside the gene matches: 2. The CDR3 is made up of 14 amino acids. From germline, CDR1 is LNHNV and CDR2 YYDKDF (reference sequence). Findings and caveats of the study: There were 164 TCR beta chains listed as cytomegalovirus-associated. In the roughly 130 validation repertoires, a later analysis found that first-cohort TCR clusters tended to co-occur.

The receptor was derived from a man aged 30-40 years in good health and CMV-seronegative. This rearrangement joins TRBV15 to TRBJ2-7; the match to TRBD2 covers 7 bases. Input material: PBMCs. CDR3 sequence reads: CATSREGGGYEQYF. The CDR3, as DNA: TGTGCCACCAGCAGAGAGGGGGGGGGCTACGAGCAGTACTTC.